Described below is a single T cell receptor beta chain sequence and its context. This clonotype was recorded a few times. The specificity of this receptor is unknown. Base qualities are not provided; no much larger clone lies one nucleotide away. The CDR3 contains 17 residues, cysteine and phenylalanine counted. This entry keeps only the CDR3 DNA: 51 bases, framed from base 1. In the germline V gene, CDR1 corresponds to SGHNT and CDR2 to YENEEA. Unmatched junction bases come to 8, with V trimmed by 3 bases and J by 3 bases. These data are taken from a study of T-cell reconstitution after alpha-beta-depleted transplantation in children (dated by TCRdb to 2016 to 2017). Some background on the complete study: Using TCR repertoire profiling, the study quantitatively followed how T-cell immune reconstitution unfolded in children after TCRalphabeta/CD19-depleted allogeneic hematopoietic cell transplantation. What the study reported, not specific to this receptor: In some patients, the high TCRbeta diversity seen at day 60 was put down to recipient T cells and intrathymic progenitors that had survived conditioning. Over the following months the frequencies of hyperexpanded clones went down, and after one year T-cell counts and TCRbeta diversity were mostly credited to newly produced T cells. The apparently early alphabetaT-cell count recovery about two months after transplant was reportedly dependent on only several hundred rapidly expanded clones derived from non-depleted graft cells.

This specimen's treatment or condition label, interpreted: allogeneic hematopoietic cell transplantation with graft depleted of TCRalphabeta T cells and CD19 B cells. Transplant recipients were children who received TCRalphabeta/CD19-depleted allogeneic hematopoietic cell grafts. The library relied on PCR. TCRdb names Illumina HiSeq 2500 as the instrument used. TCR library preparation used molecular barcoding, with unique molecular identifiers applied to normalize quantification of the TCRbeta repertoire. TCRdb handled the public reads itself, with Q25 trimming in fastp and clone calling in MiXCR, and kept productive beta chains. Each record represents a unique CDR3 protein, reported with the most common genes and DNA among its rows. Recorded for this sample are some 600,000 distinct CDR3 sequences; 10% to 15% of them occurred a single time. The leading ten clones occupy 2.2% of the sample.

Rearrangement joined TRBV11-3 to TRBJ2-2, with TRBD2 identical over 9 junction bases. Source: PBMCs, mostly from graft donor cells, taken 360 days after TCRalphabeta/CD19-depleted stem cell transplant. The TCR comes from a male patient under 18 who had a stem cell transplant for acute myeloid leukemia, so the T cells may come from the graft donor. The DNA is as follows: TGTGCCAGCAGCTTCTCGTTAGCGGGAGTAGACACCGGGGAGCTGTTTTTT. This translates into CASSFSLAGVDTGELFF.